Given below is one TCR beta chain in context. What it binds is unknown. V dropped 9 bases and J dropped 0; count of bases not matched to a gene: 7. The CDR3 totals 15 residues. CDR1 KGHDR and CDR2 SFDVKD come from the germline V gene. The data were taken from a study of CD8 T cells in Susac syndrome. Study-wide results and limits: The TCR sequencing and HLA analysis in the study involved a relatively small number of individuals, as the study acknowledged.

Treatment-naive patients with stable or active relapsing-remitting disease served as multiple sclerosis controls. Negative isolation yielded CD8+ and CD4+ T cells; FACS enriched TEMRA cells. Random hexamers primed reverse transcription of roughly 0.5 to 1 ug RNA. A multiplex approach, immunoSEQ multiplex PCR, amplified TCR beta CDR3 across 54 Vbeta and 13 Jbeta. TCRdb independently ran MiXCR on the immunoSEQ multiplex PCR reads; one entry per CDR3 protein. The sample contains around 150,000 distinct CDR3 sequences, 90% to 95% of which appear only once. The material sequenced was CD4+ T cells from PBMCs. The chain recombines TRBV24-1 with TRBJ1-2; 9 bases line up with TRBD1. The clonotype originates from a human donor with multiple sclerosis. As DNA, the CDR3 is TGTGCCACCCATGGGACAGGGAGTTCTAACTATGGCTACACCTTC. Protein sequence: CATHGTGSSNYGYTF.